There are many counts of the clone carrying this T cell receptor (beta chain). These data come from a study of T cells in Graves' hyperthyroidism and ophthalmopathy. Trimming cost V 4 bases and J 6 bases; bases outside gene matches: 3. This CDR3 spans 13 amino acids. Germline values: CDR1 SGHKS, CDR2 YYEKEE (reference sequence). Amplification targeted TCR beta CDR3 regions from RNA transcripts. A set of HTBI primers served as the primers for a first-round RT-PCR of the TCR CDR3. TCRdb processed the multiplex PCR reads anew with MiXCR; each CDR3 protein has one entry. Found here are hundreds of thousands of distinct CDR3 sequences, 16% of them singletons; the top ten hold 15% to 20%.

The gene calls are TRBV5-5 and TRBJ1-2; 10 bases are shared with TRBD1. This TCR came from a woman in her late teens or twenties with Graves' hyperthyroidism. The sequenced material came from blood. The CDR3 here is CASSTGTGDGYTF. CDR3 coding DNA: TGTGCCAGCAGCACCGGGACAGGGGATGGCTACACCTTC.